This T cell receptor (beta chain) was recovered during a study of blood T cell repertoires in COVID-19. Overall study: Specimens from acute and convalescent COVID-19 originated in the United States, Italy and Spain. Nucleic acid was either cDNA or gDNA, and it came from T cells, B-cell-depleted T cells, or PBMCs.

This clone occurred once. How the authors handled the data: Estimation of nucleated cell counts relied on the amplification of reference gene primers. Generated by immunoSEQ multiplex PCR, the TCRdb table keeps only in-frame clones and is missing some. V and J calls and clone size are those listed in that table; D and trimming were worked out from the DNA. The sample consists of 200,000 to 250,000 clones, approximately 80% of them appearing once. CDR3 length: 14 residues. V trimming: 5 bases; J trimming: 6 bases; junction bases outside the gene matches: 4. Germline CDR1 is SGHTA and CDR2 is FQGNSA. The origin of this receptor is a man aged 50 to 59 with active or convalescent COVID-19. The material sequenced was peripheral blood. The J gene is TRBJ2-7, the V gene TRBV7-2, with 13 bases lining up with TRBD2. CDR3 bases: TGTGCCAGCAGCATTGGACTAGCGGGAGTCGAGCAGTACTTC. Encoded protein: CASSIGLAGVEQYF.